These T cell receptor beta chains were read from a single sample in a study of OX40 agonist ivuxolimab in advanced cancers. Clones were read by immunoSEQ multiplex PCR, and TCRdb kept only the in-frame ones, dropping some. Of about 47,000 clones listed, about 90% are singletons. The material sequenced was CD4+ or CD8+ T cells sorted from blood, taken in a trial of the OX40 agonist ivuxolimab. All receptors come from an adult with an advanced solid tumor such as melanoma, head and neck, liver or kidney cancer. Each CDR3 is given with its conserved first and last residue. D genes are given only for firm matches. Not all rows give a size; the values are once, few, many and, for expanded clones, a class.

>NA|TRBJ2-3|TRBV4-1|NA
TGCGCCAGCAGCCGCCTGGGAAGCGGAGATACGCAGTATTTT
CASSRLGSGDTQYF
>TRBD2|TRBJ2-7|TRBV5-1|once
TGCGCCAGCAGCCTATTGGACGGGAGGGGGGAGCAGTACTTC
CASSLLDGRGEQYF
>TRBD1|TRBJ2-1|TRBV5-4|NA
TGTGCCAGCAGCCACAAGGGGGCGGAAAACAATGAGCAGTTCTTC
CASSHKGAENNEQFF
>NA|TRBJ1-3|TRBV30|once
TGTGCCTGGAGTGTTGTGGGGGGCGCAACCATATATTTT
CAWSVVGGATIYF
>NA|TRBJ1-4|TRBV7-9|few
TGTGCCAGCAGCAACCCCGGAGGGACTGAAAAACTGTTTTTT
CASSNPGGTEKLFF
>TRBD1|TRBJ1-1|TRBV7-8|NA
TGTGCCAGCAGCTTAGGGGCCAGGGGGTACACTGAAGCTTTCTTT
CASSLGARGYTEAFF
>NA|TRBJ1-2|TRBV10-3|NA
TGTGCCATCAAAGGACAGATCGATAACTATGGCTACACCTTC
CAIKGQIDNYGYTF
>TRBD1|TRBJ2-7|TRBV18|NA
TGTGCCACTTCAGGGGGACAGGGGGCTTACGAGCAGTACTTC
CATSGGQGAYEQYF
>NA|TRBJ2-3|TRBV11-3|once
TGTGCCAGCAGCTTAGTAGCTAGCTTGGGGGTGGATACGCAGTATTTT
CASSLVASLGVDTQYF
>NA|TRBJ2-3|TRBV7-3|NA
TGTGCCAGCAGCCAAGACTACGCCAGCACAGATACGCAGTATTTT
CASSQDYASTDTQYF
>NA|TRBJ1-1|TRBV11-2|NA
TGTGCCAGCAGCTTTGGATCCGCGAACACTGAAGCTTTCTTT
CASSFGSANTEAFF
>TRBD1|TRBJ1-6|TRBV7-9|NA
TGTGCCAGCAGCCCGGGACAGTCAATTTCACCCCTCCACTTT
CASSPGQSISPLHF
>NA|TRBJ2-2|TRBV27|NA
TGTGCCAGCAGGGCCTTCGGAGAGCTGTTTTTT
CASRAFGELFF
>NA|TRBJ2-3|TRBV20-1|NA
TGCAGTGCTAGCGTGAGAGATACGCAGTATTTT
CSASVRDTQYF
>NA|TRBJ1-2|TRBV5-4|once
TGTGCCAGCAGGCTTGAGGGGGGCAATGGCTACACCTTC
CASRLEGGNGYTF
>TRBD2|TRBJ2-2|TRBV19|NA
TGTGCCAGTCTCCGAATTTATAGCGGGAGAGGGAGGACCGGGGAGCTGTTTTTT
CASLRIYSGRGRTGELFF
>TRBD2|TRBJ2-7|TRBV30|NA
TGTGCCTGGAGTGTAGCGGGGTCCGTCGGCCGGCAGTACTTC
CAWSVAGSVGRQYF
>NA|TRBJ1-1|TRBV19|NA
TGTGCCAGTAGGTCCCCGTGGAGAGACTACACTGAAGCTTTCTTT
CASRSPWRDYTEAFF
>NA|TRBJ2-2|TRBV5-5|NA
TGTGCCAGCAGCTTAGGGGTCCCCGGGGAGCTGTTTTTT
CASSLGVPGELFF
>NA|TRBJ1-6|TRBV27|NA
TGTGCCAGCAGAGAGGACAGAAATAATTCACCCCTCCACTTT
CASREDRNNSPLHF
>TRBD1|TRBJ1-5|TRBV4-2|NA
TGTGCCAGCAGCCCGACAGGGGGCAGGGATCAGCCCCAGCATTTT
CASSPTGGRDQPQHF
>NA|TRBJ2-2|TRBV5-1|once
TGCGCCAGCAGCTTCTTTAACACCGGGGAGCTGTTTTTT
CASSFFNTGELFF
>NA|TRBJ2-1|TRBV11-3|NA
TGTGCCAGCAGCTTTACAAAGTACAATGAGCAGTTCTTC
CASSFTKYNEQFF
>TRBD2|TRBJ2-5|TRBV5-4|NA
TGTGCCAGCAGCTCAAAAGCGGGAGTTGGCGTAGAGACCCAGTACTTC
CASSSKAGVGVETQYF
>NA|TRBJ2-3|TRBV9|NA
TGTGCCAGCAGCGGGACAGCTAGCACAGATACGCAGTATTTT
CASSGTASTDTQYF
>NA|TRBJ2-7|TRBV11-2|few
TGTGCCAGCAGCTTAGTTCGCGGGACCTACGAGCAGTACTTC
CASSLVRGTYEQYF
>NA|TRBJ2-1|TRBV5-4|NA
TGTGCCAGCAGCCCCCCGGCAGTGGGGTCCTACAATGAGCAGTTCTTC
CASSPPAVGSYNEQFF
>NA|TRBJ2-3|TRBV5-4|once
TGTGCCAGCAGCTCCGTAGTGGGGATTGGCACAGATACGCAGTATTTT
CASSSVVGIGTDTQYF
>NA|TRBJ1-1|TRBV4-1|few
TGCGCCAGCAGCCCCACGGGCACTAACACTGAAGCTTTCTTT
CASSPTGTNTEAFF
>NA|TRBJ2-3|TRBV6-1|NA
TGTGCCAGCAGTGAAGTATATCTAGCAGCCACAGATACGCAGTATTTT
CASSEVYLAATDTQYF
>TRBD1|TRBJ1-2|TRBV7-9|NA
TGTGCCAGCAGCTCGGACCGGGACAGGGAGAGACTATGGAGCTACACCTTC
CASSSDRDRERLWSYTF
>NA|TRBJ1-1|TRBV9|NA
TGTGCCAGCAGCGGTGGTCAGGGGAGAGCTTTCTTT
CASSGGQGRAFF
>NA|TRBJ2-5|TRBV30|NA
TGTGCCTGGAGTGTTACCCCCTCAAACCAAGAGACCCAGTACTTC
CAWSVTPSNQETQYF
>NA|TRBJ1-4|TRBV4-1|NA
TGCGCCAGCAGTCAGCCGGGAGGGATACTGTTTTTT
CASSQPGGILFF
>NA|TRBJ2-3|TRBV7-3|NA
TGTGCCAGCAGCTTTTCCCCCACAGATACGCAGTATTTT
CASSFSPTDTQYF
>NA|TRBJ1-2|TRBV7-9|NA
TGTGCCAGCAGCCACCCCGGGGCTATCCGGGGCTACACCTTC
CASSHPGAIRGYTF
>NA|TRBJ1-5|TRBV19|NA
TGTGCCAGTAGTATGGTACAGGGCAATCAGCCCCAGCATTTT
CASSMVQGNQPQHF
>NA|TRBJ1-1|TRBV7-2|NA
TGTGCCAGCAGCCTAGAAGGGGACACTGAAGCTTTCTTT
CASSLEGDTEAFF
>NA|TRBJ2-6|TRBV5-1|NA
TGCGCCAGCAGCCCCATGGCCGGGGGGGCCAACGTCCTGACTTTC
CASSPMAGGANVLTF
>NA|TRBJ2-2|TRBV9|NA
TGTGCCAGCAGCGAAACGAACACCGGGGAGCTGTTTTTT
CASSETNTGELFF
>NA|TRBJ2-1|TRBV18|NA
TGTGCCAGCTCACCGTTAGGGTACAATGAGCAGTTCTTC
CASSPLGYNEQFF
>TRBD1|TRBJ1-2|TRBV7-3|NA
TGTGCCAGCAGCCCAGAGAGGGGGCTGACCTATGGCTACACCTTC
CASSPERGLTYGYTF
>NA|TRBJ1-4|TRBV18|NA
TGTGCCAGCTCACGCGCAGGGAATGAAAAACTGTTTTTT
CASSRAGNEKLFF
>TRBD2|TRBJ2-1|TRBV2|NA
TGTGCCAGCAGTGCTCTAGCGGGAGGCCACAATGAGCAGTTCTTC
CASSALAGGHNEQFF
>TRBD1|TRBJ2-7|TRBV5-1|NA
TGCGCCAGCAGCGCCCGGGGGACAGGGCCCCACGAGCAGTACTTC
CASSARGTGPHEQYF
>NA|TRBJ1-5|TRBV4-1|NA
TGCGCCAGCAGCCAAGATGACAGAAATCAGCCCCAGCATTTT
CASSQDDRNQPQHF
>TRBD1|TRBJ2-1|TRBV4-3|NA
TGCGCCAGCAGCCAAGAACGGACAGGAGGCAATGAGCAGTTCTTC
CASSQERTGGNEQFF
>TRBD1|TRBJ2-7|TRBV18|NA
TGTGCCAGCTCACGGGACAGGGGATGGTCCTACGAGCAGTACTTC
CASSRDRGWSYEQYF
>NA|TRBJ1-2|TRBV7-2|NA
TGTGCCAGCAGCTTAGCCAAGGGCTATGGCTACACCTTC
CASSLAKGYGYTF
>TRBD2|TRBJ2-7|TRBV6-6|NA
TGTGCCAGCAGACCGCTAGCGGGTGATTCCTACGAGCAGTACTTC
CASRPLAGDSYEQYF
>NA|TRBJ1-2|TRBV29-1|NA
TGCAGCGTTGAAGATGAAATTTATGGCTACACCTTC
CSVEDEIYGYTF